These 14 T cell receptor beta chains share one sample of origin, sequenced in a study of blood T cell repertoires in COVID-19. Assay: immunoSEQ multiplex PCR; the TCRdb copy retains only in-frame clones and omits some. The data hold 400,000 or so clones, with about 88% observed a single time. The sample comprised peripheral blood. The receptors here all came from a middle-aged woman with COVID-19, enrolled during active disease.

The rearrangement links TRBV7-9 to TRBJ2-5, with D maybe TRBD1 (5 bases). Trimming removed 2 bases at V and 5 bases at J, with 15 bases between. The length of the CDR3 is 15 residues. CDR1 is SEHNR and CDR2 is FQNEAQ in the germline V gene (reference sequence). CDR3 sequence reads: CASSLNYRGRETQYF. CDR3 nucleotide sequence: TGTGCCAGCAGCTTAAATTATAGGGGAAGGGAGACCCAGTACTTC.

The gene calls are TRBV15 and TRBJ2-2, with 8 bases lining up with TRBD1. Losses at the gene ends were 0 bases for V and 5 bases for J; bases not matched to a gene: 8. This CDR3 has 17 residues. Germline CDR1 and CDR2: LNHNV and YYDKDF (reference sequence). The CDR3 protein is CATSRDSGQGATGELFF. For the CDR3, the DNA is TGTGCCACCAGCAGAGACTCCGGACAGGGAGCGACCGGGGAGCTGTTTTTT.

V and J are TRBV27 and TRBJ2-3, with TRBD1 identical over 7 bases. This CDR3 has 15 residues. With V trimmed by 4 bases and J by 4 bases, 8 bases remained unmatched. Germline values: CDR1 MNHEY, CDR2 SMNVEV (reference sequence). CDR3 in amino acids: CASSSIDRVPDTQYF. In nucleotides, the CDR3 is TGTGCCAGCAGTTCCATTGACAGGGTCCCAGATACGCAGTATTTT.

DNA of the CDR3: TGCGCCAGCAGCTTGGGAGGTGGTCCCGGGGAGCTGTTTTTT. Translated, it gives CASSLGGGPGELFF. V usage is TRBV5-1 and J usage is TRBJ2-2; no firm D call. V lost 0 bases and J 6 bases, leaving 9 bases between the germline ends. Germline CDR1 SGHRS, CDR2 YFSETQ. The CDR3 runs to 14 residues. The full variable domain, with the rest looked up from reference TRBV5-1 and TRBJ2-2, is KAGVTQTPRYLIKTRGQQVTLSCSPISGHRSVSWYQQTPGQGLQFLFEYFSETQRNKGNFPGRFSGRQFSNSRSEMNVSTLELGDSALYLCASSLGGGPGELFFGEGSRLTVL.

The genes are TRBV10-3 and TRBJ1-1; D is possibly TRBD1 (5 bases). This CDR3 is 13 amino acids long. Germline CDR1 and CDR2: ENHRY and SYGVKD. V dropped 2 bases and J dropped 6 bases, with 10 bases sitting between them. CDR3 DNA sequence: TGTGCCATCAGTGAGGGGGCAGCCCCTGAAGCTTTCTTT. Translation: CAISEGAAPEAFF.

This chain uses TRBV19 with TRBJ1-2; D is perhaps TRBD1 (5 bases). The germline CDR1 and CDR2 sequences are LNHDA and SQIVND (reference sequence). This CDR3 region has 15 residues. Trimming stripped 4 bases from V and 1 base from J, with 13 bases between. CDR3 coding DNA: TGTGCCAGTAGTAGAGACGGACATGTTAACTATGGCTACACCTTC. Protein: CASSRDGHVNYGYTF. Full variable domain (rest looked up from reference TRBV19 and TRBJ1-2): DGGITQSPKYLFRKEGQNVTLSCEQNLNHDAMYWYRQDPGQGLRLIYYSQIVNDFQKGDIAEGYSVSREKKESFPLTVTSAQKNPTAFYLCASSRDGHVNYGYTFGSGTRLTVV.

The chain is built from TRBV30 and TRBJ1-2; the D is unclear. CDR1 and CDR2 (germline): GTSNPN, SVGIG (reference sequence). V lost 8 bases and J 3 bases, leaving 16 bases between the germline ends. The CDR3 length is 13 residues. The CDR3 DNA reads as TGTGCCGGACGGGGAGGGTTTGACTATGGCTACACCTTC. This encodes CAGRGGFDYGYTF. The whole variable domain, filled in from reference TRBV30 and TRBJ1-2, reads SQTIHQWPATLVQPVGSPLSLECTVEGTSNPNLYWYRQAAGRGLQLLFYSVGIGQISSEVPQNLSASRPQDRQFILSSKKLLLSDSGFYLCAGRGGFDYGYTFGSGTRLTVV.

This chain uses TRBV6-2 or TRBV6-3 with TRBJ1-3, with 9 bases that match TRBD1. Trimming removed 6 bases from V and 5 bases from J; junction bases left unmatched: 14. Germline V gene lookup returns CDR1 MNHEY and CDR2 SVGEGT. The CDR3 is 17 residues long. This chain's CDR3 is CASSLIPGTGKRNTIYF. For the CDR3, the DNA is TGTGCCAGCAGCCTCATTCCCGGGACAGGGAAACGAAACACCATATATTTT.

This clone occurred a few times. The V and J genes are TRBV30 and TRBJ1-5; tentative D call: TRBD1 (6 bases). V was pared by 2 bases and J by 4 bases, with 9 bases between. In germline, CDR1 is GTSNPN, CDR2 SVGIG (reference sequence). The CDR3 spans 13 residues. In DNA, the CDR3 is TGTGCCTGGAGTACAGGGACAAATCAGCCCCAGCATTTT. This translates into CAWSTGTNQPQHF.

The rearrangement joins TRBV9 to TRBJ2-7; 10 nucleotides agree with TRBD2. The trim removed 4 bases at V and 5 bases at J, leaving 9 bases unmatched. The CDR3 consists of 15 residues. CDR1 is SGDLS and CDR2 is YYNGEE in the germline V gene. The CDR3, as DNA: TGTGCCAGCAGCCCAAGCGGGAGGGCCAGGGACGAGCAGTACTTC. It translates to CASSPSGRARDEQYF.

The CDR3 DNA reads TGTGCCAGCAGCAGGACAGCGAACACTGAAGCTTTCTTT. Translated, it gives CASSRTANTEAFF. This sequence joins TRBV5-6 and TRBJ1-1; perhaps TRBD1 as D (6 bases). The CDR3 length is 13 residues. CDR1 is SGHDT and CDR2 is YYEEEE in the germline V gene. With 4 bases removed from V and 1 base from J, the gap between germline ends came to 8 bases.

The V call is TRBV5-1, the J call TRBJ1-5; D might be TRBD1 (6 bases). Germline CDR1 is SGHRS and CDR2 is YFSETQ. CDR3 size: 14 residues. Trimming removed 0 bases at V and 7 bases at J, with 11 bases between. The CDR3 sequence is CASSLEQGRQPQHF. The DNA of the CDR3 is TGCGCCAGCAGCTTGGAACAGGGACGGCAGCCCCAGCATTTT.

This chain links TRBV4-1 with TRBJ1-1; D remains ambiguous. The CDR3 runs to 16 residues. V was trimmed by 1 base and J by 0 bases, leaving 12 bases between them. Germline CDR1 and CDR2: MGHRA and YSYEKL. CDR3 loop: CASSQGAGRVNTEAFF. The CDR3 DNA reads TGCGCCAGCAGCCAAGGGGCGGGCCGAGTGAACACTGAAGCTTTCTTT.

The chain couples TRBV10-3 to TRBJ2-1; 9 bases line up with TRBD2. This CDR3 contains 15 residues. V was pared by 1 base and J by 5 bases, with 3 bases of the junction left unmatched. Germline V gives CDR1 ENHRY, CDR2 SYGVKD. The CDR3 DNA reads as TGTGCCATCAGTGAGTATAGCGGGAGCGACAATGAGCAGTTCTTC. The encoded protein is CAISEYSGSDNEQFF.